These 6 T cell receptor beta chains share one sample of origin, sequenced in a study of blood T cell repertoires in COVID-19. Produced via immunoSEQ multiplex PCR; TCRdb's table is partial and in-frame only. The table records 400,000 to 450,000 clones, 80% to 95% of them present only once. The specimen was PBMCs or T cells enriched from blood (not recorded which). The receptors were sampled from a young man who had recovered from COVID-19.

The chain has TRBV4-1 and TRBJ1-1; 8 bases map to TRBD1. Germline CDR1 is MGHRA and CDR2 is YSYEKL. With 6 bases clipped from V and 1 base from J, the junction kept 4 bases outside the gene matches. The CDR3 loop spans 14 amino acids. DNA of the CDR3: TGCGCCAGCAGTCTGGACAGGGCGAACACTGAAGCTTTCTTT. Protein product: CASSLDRANTEAFF.

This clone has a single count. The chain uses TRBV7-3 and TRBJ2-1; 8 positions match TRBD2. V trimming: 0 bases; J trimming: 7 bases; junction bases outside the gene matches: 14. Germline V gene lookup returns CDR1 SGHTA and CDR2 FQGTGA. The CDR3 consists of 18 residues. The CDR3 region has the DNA TGTGCCAGCAGCTTAACATCCTCGGGCGGGAGGAAGAGAAATGAGCAGTTCTTC. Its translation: CASSLTSSGGRKRNEQFF.

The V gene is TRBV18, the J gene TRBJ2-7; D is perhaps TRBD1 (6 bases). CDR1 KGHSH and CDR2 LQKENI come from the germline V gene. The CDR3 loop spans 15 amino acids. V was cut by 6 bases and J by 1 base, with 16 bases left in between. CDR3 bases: TGTGCCAGCTCTCCGACAGGTACCGTTTCCTACGAGCAGTACTTC. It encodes CASSPTGTVSYEQYF.

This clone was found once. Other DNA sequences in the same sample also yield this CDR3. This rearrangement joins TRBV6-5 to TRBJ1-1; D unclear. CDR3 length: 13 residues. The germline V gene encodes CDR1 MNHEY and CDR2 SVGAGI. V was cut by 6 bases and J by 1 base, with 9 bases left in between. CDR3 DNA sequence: TGTGCCAGCAGCCCCAGAGGGAACACTGAAGCTTTCTTT. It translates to CASSPRGNTEAFF.

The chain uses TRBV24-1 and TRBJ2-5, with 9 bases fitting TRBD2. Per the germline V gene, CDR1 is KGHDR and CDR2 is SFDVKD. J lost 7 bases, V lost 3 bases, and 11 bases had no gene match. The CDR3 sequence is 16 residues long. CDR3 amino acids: CATSDTSGRPPLTQYF. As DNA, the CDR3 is TGTGCCACCAGTGATACAAGCGGGAGGCCCCCATTGACCCAGTACTTC.

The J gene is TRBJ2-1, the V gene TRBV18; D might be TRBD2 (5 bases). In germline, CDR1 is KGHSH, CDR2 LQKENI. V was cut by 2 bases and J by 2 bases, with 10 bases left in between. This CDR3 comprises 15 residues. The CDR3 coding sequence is TGTGCCAGCTCACCATCAGCGGACGCCTACAATGAGCAGTTCTTC. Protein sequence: CASSPSADAYNEQFF.